This passage covers 24 T cell receptor beta chains from one sample sequenced in a study of a mutant IDH1 vaccine in newly diagnosed glioma. The table came from immunoSEQ multiplex PCR; TCRdb's copy has only in-frame clones and leaves some out. The sample holds approximately 57,000 clones, roughly 81% seen once. These TCRs' antigens remain unknown. The time point denotes: week 23, last vaccination. The investigators gave 300 ug of mutant IDH1 20-mer peptide in each vaccine dose, together with topical imiquimod. This sample comprised PBMCs, obtained from a glioma patient whose treatment included an IDH1 peptide vaccine. Source of these receptors: a woman in her thirties or forties with glioma. Some clones in this sample may be carry-over from other donors' samples.

The V call is TRBV13, the J call TRBJ2-5; D might be TRBD2 (5 bases). CDR1 and CDR2 (germline): PRHDT, FYEKMQ (reference sequence). CDR3 size: 14 residues. Trimming left V 1 base short and J 1 base short, with 7 bases between. The DNA of the CDR3 is TGTGCCAGCAGCTTAGTCGGGGTCCAAGAGACCCAGTACTTC. Translation: CASSLVGVQETQYF.

The chain joins TRBV5-6 to TRBJ2-5, with D hard to call. Deletions cut 5 bases from V and 3 bases from J, with 14 bases between. The length of the CDR3 is 14 residues. CDR1 is SGHDT, CDR2 YYEEEE, per germline. CDR3 sequence (DNA): TGTGCCAGCAGTACTTTATCTACAAAAGAGACCCAGTACTTC. The encoded protein is CASSTLSTKETQYF.

The chain links TRBV10-2 to TRBJ1-5, with D tentatively TRBD1 (5 bases). Germline CDR1 and CDR2: WSHSY and SAAADI. The V and J ends lost 3 bases and 3 bases respectively, with 12 bases between them. The CDR3 is 15 amino acids. The CDR3 nucleotides are TGCGCCAGCAGTGATAGGCAGGGAACCAATCAGCCCCAGCATTTT. As protein: CASSDRQGTNQPQHF.

J is TRBJ2-2 and V is TRBV5-8; 7 positions agree with TRBD1. The CDR3 spans 14 residues. Trimming at V came to 3 bases and at J to 6 bases, leaving 5 bases not matched to a gene. The germline V gene has CDR1 SGHTS and CDR2 YDEGEE. The CDR3 DNA reads as TGTGCCAGCAGCTCGGGGACAGCCGCCGGGGAGCTGTTTTTT. It encodes CASSSGTAAGELFF. The variable domain in full, with the rest retrieved from reference TRBV5-8 and TRBJ2-2, is EAGVTQSPTHLIKTRGQQATLRCSPISGHTSVYWYQQALGLGLQFLLWYDEGEERNRGNFPPRFSGRQFPNYSSELNVNALELEDSALYLCASSSGTAAGELFFGEGSRLTVL.

The V call is TRBV5-1, the J call TRBJ1-5, with a tentative D call TRBD1 (5 bases). The V gene lost 7 bases and the J gene lost 3 bases, with 17 bases spanning the gap. This CDR3 has 15 amino acids. From germline, CDR1 is SGHRS and CDR2 YFSETQ. The CDR3 region is CASSLGGFPNQPQHF. CDR3 sequence (DNA): TGCGCCAGCTCCCTTGGGGGTTTCCCCAATCAGCCCCAGCATTTT.

The chain carries TRBV6-5 and TRBJ2-1; D is unresolved. V dropped 2 bases and J dropped 5 bases, with 7 bases sitting between them. Germline CDR1 is MNHEY and CDR2 is SVGAGI. The CDR3 consists of 13 residues. The CDR3 coding sequence is TGTGCCAGCAGTTACGGGTTCAACAATGAGCAGTTCTTC. It is translated as CASSYGFNNEQFF.

This chain joins TRBV20-1 and TRBJ1-1; TRBD1 might be the D (5 bases). Trimming stripped 4 bases from V and 6 bases from J, with 9 bases between. The CDR3 covers 11 residues. The germline V gene encodes CDR1 DFQATT and CDR2 SNEGSKA (reference sequence). CDR3 in amino acids: CSATGTAEAFF. The DNA for the CDR3 is TGCAGTGCTACTGGGACTGCTGAAGCTTTCTTT.

The chain carries TRBV27 and TRBJ2-1; D might be TRBD2 (5 bases). The V end was cut by 3 bases, the J end by 3 bases, with 9 bases between. CDR1 MNHEY and CDR2 SMNVEV come from the germline V gene (reference sequence). This CDR3 has 14 amino acids. The CDR3 region is CASSFQTNYNEQFF. The DNA for the CDR3 is TGTGCCAGCAGTTTTCAGACTAACTACAATGAGCAGTTCTTC.

The V and J genes are TRBV10-3 and TRBJ2-1, with D tentatively TRBD2 (7 bases). The germline V gene encodes CDR1 ENHRY and CDR2 SYGVKD. This CDR3 region has 11 residues. V was pared by 9 bases and J by 7 bases, with 10 bases between. CDR3 residues: CAIGGGNEQFF. DNA of the CDR3: TGTGCCATAGGGGGGGGAAATGAGCAGTTCTTC.

The chain carries TRBV10-1 and TRBJ1-1; the D gene is possibly TRBD1 (6 bases). V was cut by 4 bases and J by 8 bases, with 14 bases left in between. The CDR3 extends over 13 amino acids. CDR1 and CDR2 (germline): WNHNN, SYGVQD (reference sequence). The CDR3 DNA follows: TGCGCCAGCAGTGTAGACAGGTTCGCAGAAGCTTTCTTT. Its protein is CASSVDRFAEAFF.

This clone was observed a few times. V gene TRBV2 combines with J gene TRBJ1-1, with 7 bases aligning to TRBD1. This CDR3 comprises 14 residues. With 4 bases clipped from V and 2 bases from J, the junction kept 4 bases outside the gene matches. In germline, CDR1 is SNHLY, CDR2 FYNNEI. The CDR3 loop reads CASSAGQVNTEAFF. CDR3 sequence (DNA): TGTGCCAGCAGTGCAGGACAGGTTAACACTGAAGCTTTCTTT.

The chain recombines TRBV5-1 with TRBJ2-4; no firm D call. This CDR3 has 17 amino acids. Trimming left V 0 bases short and J 0 bases short, with 13 bases between. Germline V gene sequence: CDR1 SGHRS, CDR2 YFSETQ. The CDR3 DNA is TGCGCCAGCAGCTTGGCTTGGGATCGCTTAGCCAAAAACATTCAGTACTTC. Its translation is CASSLAWDRLAKNIQYF.

The chain has TRBV29-1 and TRBJ2-7, with D perhaps matching TRBD2 (5 bases). The CDR3 covers 13 residues. V lost 7 bases and J 6 bases, leaving 19 bases between the germline ends. CDR1 is SQVTM, CDR2 ANQGSEA, per germline. The CDR3 coding sequence is TGCAGCGCAGCCGGGATCCACCCGGCCGAGCAGTACTTC. Amino acid sequence: CSAAGIHPAEQYF.

The chain couples TRBV10-1 to TRBJ1-6, with TRBD1 matching 7 bases. V trimming: 3 bases; J trimming: 7 bases; junction bases outside the gene matches: 3. Germline V gives CDR1 WNHNN, CDR2 SYGVQD (reference sequence). The length of the CDR3 is 14 residues. The CDR3 sequence is CASSDLGQNSPLHF. CDR3 DNA sequence: TGCGCCAGCAGTGATTTGGGACAGAATTCACCCCTCCACTTT.

Remarks on this clone: A junction end diverges from the germline sequence, so it may reflect a read error. V usage is TRBV7-7 and J usage is TRBJ2-7; 7 bases are shared with TRBD2. The CDR3 contains 15 residues. The germline gives CDR1 SSHAT, CDR2 FNYEAQ (reference sequence). The chain's CDR3 is CASSSDTGGSYEQYF. The CDR3, as DNA: TGTGCTAGCAGCTCTGACACGGGGGGCTCCTACGAGCAGTACTTC.

This clone showed up just once. This rearrangement joins TRBV2 to TRBJ2-7; TRBD1 is a possible D gene (5 bases). This CDR3 has 15 residues. V was cut by 1 base and J by 6 bases, with 16 bases left in between. Germline lookup yields CDR1 SNHLY and CDR2 FYNNEI. The CDR3 loop is CASSEDGRVIPEQYF. The DNA for the CDR3 is TGTGCCAGCAGTGAAGATGGCAGGGTGATACCCGAGCAGTACTTC.

CDR3 sequence (DNA): TGCGCCAGCAGCTCCCAGGGGGGAAACACTGAAGCTTTCTTT. Translating it yields CASSSQGGNTEAFF. The chain has TRBV5-1 and TRBJ1-1, with 7 bases that match TRBD1. V shed 3 bases, J shed 2 bases, and the junction held 4 bases outside the gene matches. This CDR3 has 14 residues. The germline V gene encodes CDR1 SGHRS and CDR2 YFSETQ.

The CDR3 coding sequence is TGTGCCAGAAGCTTCACCGTCCAGGGTCCCCAAGAGACCCAGTACTTC. It translates to CARSFTVQGPQETQYF. The chain has TRBV7-5 and TRBJ2-5; the table's D gene call, TRBD1, was not cross checked with the DNA. TRBV7-5 is noted as a pseudogene. The CDR3 is 16 amino acids.

The genes are TRBV7-9 and TRBJ2-7; the D is unclear. Looked up from germline, CDR1 is SEHNR and CDR2 is FQNEAQ (reference sequence). V lost 6 bases, J lost 3 bases, and 15 bases lay in between. This CDR3 is built from 14 residues. The CDR3 DNA is TGTGCCAGCAGTTCTGACAAAGGCCTCTACGAGCAGTACTTC. It translates to CASSSDKGLYEQYF.

This rearrangement joins TRBV18 to TRBJ1-1, with a weak D call TRBD1 (5 bases). V was trimmed by 3 bases and J by 6 bases, leaving 14 bases between them. CDR1 is KGHSH and CDR2 is LQKENI in the germline V gene. The CDR3 totals 14 residues. DNA for the CDR3: TGTGCCAGCTCACCCGACTGGGAAGGGGCTGAAGCTTTCTTT. As protein: CASSPDWEGAEAFF.

The chain carries TRBV19 and TRBJ1-2; unclear D gene. CDR1 and CDR2 (germline): LNHDA, SQIVND (reference sequence). The CDR3 sequence is 13 residues long. Trimming removed 5 bases from V and 8 bases from J, with 15 bases in between. CDR3 coding DNA: TGTGCCAGTAGTCTACCGCCCGGGGTCGGCTACACCTTC. Translation gives CASSLPPGVGYTF.

This clone showed up just a few times. This chain connects TRBV19 to TRBJ1-2, with 7 bases matching TRBD1. J gave up 8 bases and V 3 bases, and 9 bases lay outside the gene matches. CDR3 length: 14 amino acids. Germline CDR1 LNHDA, CDR2 SQIVND (reference sequence). In DNA form, the CDR3 reads TGTGCCAGTAGTATCTATCGGGACAGCATCGGCTACACCTTC. Amino acid sequence: CASSIYRDSIGYTF.

The CDR3 here is CASSVAKRGNTGELFF. In DNA form, the CDR3 reads TGTGCCAGCAGCGTAGCCAAGCGGGGAAACACCGGGGAGCTGTTTTTT. The chain has TRBV9 and TRBJ2-2; the match to TRBD2 covers 7 bases. J gave up 2 bases and V 0 bases, and 4 bases lay outside the gene matches. Germline assignment: CDR1 SGDLS and CDR2 YYNGEE. The CDR3 length is 16 residues.

This chain links TRBV30 with TRBJ2-5, with D uncertain. CDR1 and CDR2 (germline): GTSNPN, SVGIG (reference sequence). Between the trimmed V and J ends, which lost 5 bases and 5 bases, there was a span of 12 bases. This CDR3 comprises 12 residues. In DNA, the CDR3 is TGTGCCTGGCGACCGGGCAGCGAGACCCAGTACTTC. Encoded protein: CAWRPGSETQYF.